The 10 T cell receptor beta chains below were found in one sample sequenced in a study of shared clonotypes between healthy human individuals (dated by TCRdb to 2018 to 2021). The library was obtained by the immunoSEQ multiplex PCR assay. Sourced from immuneACCESS, this table was stored by TCRdb with only in-frame sequences that have V and J called. A share of the clones is absent; for the studies checked, an unresolved V gene accounts for under half, and the remainder has no known explanation. Here the sample has roughly 1,500,000 clones; approximately 98.5% occur a single time. The ten largest clones represent 0.3% to 0.45% of the sample. Sequenced input: naive CD4+ T cells sorted from blood. This specimen's cell subset or site label, interpreted: CD45RA+ positively selected. The receptor source for this set is a man aged 30 to 39 in good health.

The chain combines TRBV11-2 with TRBJ2-7; D is ambiguous. CDR3 length equals 14 residues. The germline gives CDR1 SGHAT, CDR2 FQNNGV. Deletions cut 4 bases from V and 9 bases from J, with 19 bases between. The CDR3 DNA is TGTGCCAGCAGCTCAGACCTGGCGCTCCCTGTGCAGTACTTC. Protein: CASSSDLALPVQYF. Filled out from reference TRBV11-2 and TRBJ2-7, the complete variable domain reads EAGVAQSPRYKIIEKRQSVAFWCNPISGHATLYWYQQILGQGPKLLIQFQNNGVVDDSQLPKDRFSAERLKGVDSTLKIQPAKLEDSAVYLCASSSDLALPVQYFGPGTRLTVT.

The V gene is TRBV19, the J gene TRBJ2-7, with a possible D match to TRBD1 (6 bases). The germline gives CDR1 LNHDA, CDR2 SQIVND (reference sequence). V shed 4 bases and J shed 2 bases, with 9 bases lying between them. The CDR3 contains 13 residues. In DNA, the CDR3 is TGTGCCAGTAGTAGGGACATCCCCTACGAGCAGTACTTC. It is translated as CASSRDIPYEQYF.

The chain couples TRBV5-6 to TRBJ2-2; D perhaps matches TRBD2 (5 bases). Per the germline V gene, CDR1 is SGHDT and CDR2 is YYEEEE. The CDR3 is 13 residues long. V was cut by 6 bases and J by 5 bases, with 11 bases left in between. CDR3 DNA: TGTGCCAGCAACTTCCCGGGGACCGGGGAGCTGTTTTTT. Translated: CASNFPGTGELFF.

The rearrangement uses TRBV7-9 and TRBJ2-5; D gene uncertain. The CDR3 extends over 12 amino acids. Germline V CDR1 and CDR2: SEHNR, FQNEAQ (reference sequence). Trimming removed 8 bases from V and 4 bases from J, with 11 bases in between. CDR3 amino acids: CASLIVGETQYF. The CDR3, as DNA: TGTGCCAGCTTAATAGTGGGAGAGACCCAGTACTTC.

Only one count was recorded for this clone. V gene TRBV28 combines with J gene TRBJ2-2; 10 nucleotides agree with TRBD2. Germline loops: CDR1 MDHEN, CDR2 SYDVKM. Germline trimming cut 5 bases from V and 2 bases from J; bases unmatched to any gene: 11. The CDR3 is 18 residues long. CDR3 sequence: CASSRPGLANHNTGELFF. Written as DNA, the CDR3 is TGTGCCAGCAGTCGACCGGGACTAGCGAACCATAACACCGGGGAGCTGTTTTTT.

This chain joins TRBV9 and TRBJ2-7, with 7 nucleotides matching TRBD2. The CDR3 length is 18 residues. V lost 4 bases, J lost 4 bases, and 20 bases stayed unmatched. CDR1 is SGDLS, CDR2 YYNGEE, per germline. The CDR3 sequence: CASSLGEGGIQRGYEQYF. The CDR3, as DNA: TGTGCCAGCAGCCTGGGGGAGGGAGGGATCCAGAGAGGATACGAGCAGTACTTC.

The V and J genes are TRBV6-5 and TRBJ1-2, with 7 bases matching TRBD1. Germline lookup yields CDR1 MNHEY and CDR2 SVGAGI. V shed 6 bases, J shed 4 bases, and the junction held 5 bases outside the gene matches. This CDR3 has 13 amino acids. CDR3 in DNA: TGTGCCAGCAGCCGGACAGGCCCCTATGGCTACACCTTC. It is translated as CASSRTGPYGYTF.

The gene calls are TRBV10-1 and TRBJ2-2; tentatively, D is TRBD2 (6 bases). The CDR3 runs 15 residues. The V and J ends lost 7 bases and 1 base respectively, with 13 bases between them. Germline V gene sequence: CDR1 WNHNN, CDR2 SYGVQD (reference sequence). The CDR3 region is CASIAGRRNTGELFF. In DNA, the CDR3 is TGCGCCAGCATCGCCGGGAGAAGGAACACCGGGGAGCTGTTTTTT.

The V and J genes are TRBV7-9 and TRBJ2-3; maybe TRBD2 (5 bases). Germline CDR1 is SEHNR and CDR2 is FQNEAQ (reference sequence). Trimming pared 3 bases from V and 3 bases from J, leaving 16 bases between. This CDR3 is 16 amino acids long. The CDR3 DNA is TGTGCCAGCAGCTTCCCCTCAGATGGGAGAACAGATACGCAGTATTTT. Its translation: CASSFPSDGRTDTQYF.

This clone was seen once. The V call is TRBV28, the J call TRBJ1-2; no clear D. This CDR3 is built from 12 residues. V was shortened by 7 bases and J by 7 bases, with 13 bases between the two germline ends. From germline, CDR1 is MDHEN and CDR2 SYDVKM. For the CDR3, the DNA is TGTGCCAGCATCCAGAATAGAGGTGGCTACACCTTC. The encoded protein is CASIQNRGGYTF.